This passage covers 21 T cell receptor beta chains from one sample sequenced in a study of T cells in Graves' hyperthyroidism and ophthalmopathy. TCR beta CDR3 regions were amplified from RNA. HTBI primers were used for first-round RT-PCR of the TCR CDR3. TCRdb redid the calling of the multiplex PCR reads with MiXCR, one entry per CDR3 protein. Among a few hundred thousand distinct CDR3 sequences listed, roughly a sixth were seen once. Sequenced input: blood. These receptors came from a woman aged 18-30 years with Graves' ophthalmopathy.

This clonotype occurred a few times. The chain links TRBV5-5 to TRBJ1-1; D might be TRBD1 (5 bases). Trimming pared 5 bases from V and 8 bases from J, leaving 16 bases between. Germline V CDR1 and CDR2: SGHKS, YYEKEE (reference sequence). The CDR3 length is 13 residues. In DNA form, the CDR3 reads TGTGCCAGCAGTTCAGATGACAGCCAGGAAGCTTTCTTT. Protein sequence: CASSSDDSQEAFF. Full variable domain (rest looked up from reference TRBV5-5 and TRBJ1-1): DAGVTQSPTHLIKTRGQQVTLRCSPISGHKSVSWYQQVLGQGPQFIFQYYEKEERGRGNFPDRFSARQFPNYSSELNVNALLLGDSALYLCASSSDDSQEAFFGQGTRLTVV.

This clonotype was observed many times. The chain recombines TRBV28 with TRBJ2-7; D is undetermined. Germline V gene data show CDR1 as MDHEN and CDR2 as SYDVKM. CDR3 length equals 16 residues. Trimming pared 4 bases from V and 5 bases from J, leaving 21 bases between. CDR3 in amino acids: CASSSLGSRVWDEQYF. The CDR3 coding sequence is TGTGCCAGCAGTTCACTGGGCTCAAGGGTTTGGGACGAGCAGTACTTC.

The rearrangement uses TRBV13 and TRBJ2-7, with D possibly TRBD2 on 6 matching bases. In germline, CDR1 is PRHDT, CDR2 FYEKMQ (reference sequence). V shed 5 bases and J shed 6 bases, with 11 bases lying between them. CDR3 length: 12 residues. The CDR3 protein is CASSGPGGEQYF. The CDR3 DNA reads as TGTGCCAGCAGCGGGCCCGGGGGCGAGCAGTACTTC.

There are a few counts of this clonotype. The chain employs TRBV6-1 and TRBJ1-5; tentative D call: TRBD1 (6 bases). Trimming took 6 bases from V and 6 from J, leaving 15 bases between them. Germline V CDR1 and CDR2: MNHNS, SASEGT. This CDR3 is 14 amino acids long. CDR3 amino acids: CASSVRGGSQPQHF. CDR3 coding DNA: TGTGCCAGCAGCGTTAGGGGGGGAAGTCAGCCCCAGCATTTT.

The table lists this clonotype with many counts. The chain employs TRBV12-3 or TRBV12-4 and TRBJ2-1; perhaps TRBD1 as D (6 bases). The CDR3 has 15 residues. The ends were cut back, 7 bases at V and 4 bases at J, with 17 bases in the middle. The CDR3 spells CASTLDRLVYNEQFF. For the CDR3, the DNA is TGTGCCAGCACCCTCGACAGGCTCGTTTACAATGAGCAGTTCTTC.

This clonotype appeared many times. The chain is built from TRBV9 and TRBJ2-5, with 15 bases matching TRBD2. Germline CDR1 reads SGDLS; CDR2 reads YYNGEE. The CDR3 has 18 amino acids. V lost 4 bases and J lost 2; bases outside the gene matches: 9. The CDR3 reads CASSPTGTSGRSQETQYF. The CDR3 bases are TGTGCCAGCAGCCCCACCGGGACTAGCGGGAGGTCTCAAGAGACCCAGTACTTC.

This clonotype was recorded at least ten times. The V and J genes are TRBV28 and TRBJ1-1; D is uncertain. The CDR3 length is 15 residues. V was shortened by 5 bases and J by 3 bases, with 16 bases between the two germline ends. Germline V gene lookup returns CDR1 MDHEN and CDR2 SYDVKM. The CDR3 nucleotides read TGTGCCAGCAGTACCATATACGTTTCGGACACTGAAGCTTTCTTT. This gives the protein CASSTIYVSDTEAFF.

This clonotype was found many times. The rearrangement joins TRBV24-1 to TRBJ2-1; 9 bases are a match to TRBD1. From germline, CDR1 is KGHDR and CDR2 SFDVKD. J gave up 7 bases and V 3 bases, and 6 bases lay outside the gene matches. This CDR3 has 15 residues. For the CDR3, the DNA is TGTGCCACCAGTGATCCGGGACAGGGACGGAATGAGCAGTTCTTC. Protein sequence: CATSDPGQGRNEQFF.

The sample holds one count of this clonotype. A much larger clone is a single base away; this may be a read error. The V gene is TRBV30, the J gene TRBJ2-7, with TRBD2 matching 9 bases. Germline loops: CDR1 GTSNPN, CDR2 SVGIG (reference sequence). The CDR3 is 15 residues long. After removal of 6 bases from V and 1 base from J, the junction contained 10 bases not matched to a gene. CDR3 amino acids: CACNPSTSGSYEQYF. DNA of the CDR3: TGTGCCTGTAACCCTTCGACTAGCGGTTCCTACGAGCAGTACTTC.

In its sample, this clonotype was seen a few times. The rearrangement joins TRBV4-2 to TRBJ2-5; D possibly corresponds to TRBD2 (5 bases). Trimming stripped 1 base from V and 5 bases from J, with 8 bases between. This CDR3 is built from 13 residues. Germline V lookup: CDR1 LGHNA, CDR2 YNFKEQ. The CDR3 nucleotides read TGTGCCAGCAGCCAAGTCCGCGGGGAGACCCAGTACTTC. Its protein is CASSQVRGETQYF.

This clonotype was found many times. Here the CDR3 reads CASSLEASGTSSYEQYF. Here the CDR3 DNA reads TGCGCCAGCAGCTTGGAGGCGTCCGGGACTAGTTCGTACGAGCAGTACTTC. This chain uses TRBV5-1 with TRBJ2-7, with TRBD2 identical over 8 bases. CDR3 size: 17 residues. Per the germline V gene, CDR1 is SGHRS and CDR2 is YFSETQ. The V gene end was trimmed by 0 bases and the J gene end by 4 bases; junction bases not matched to a gene: 12. Full variable domain (missing parts from reference TRBV5-1 and TRBJ2-7): KAGVTQTPRYLIKTRGQQVTLSCSPISGHRSVSWYQQTPGQGLQFLFEYFSETQRNKGNFPGRFSGRQFSNSRSEMNVSTLELGDSALYLCASSLEASGTSSYEQYFGPGTRLTVT.

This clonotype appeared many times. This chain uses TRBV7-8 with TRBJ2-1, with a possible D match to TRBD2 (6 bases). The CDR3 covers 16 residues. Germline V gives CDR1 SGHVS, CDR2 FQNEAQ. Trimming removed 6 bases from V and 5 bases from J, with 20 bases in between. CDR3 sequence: CASRSGNPGLNNEQFF. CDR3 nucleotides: TGTGCCAGCAGATCTGGGAACCCGGGACTCAACAATGAGCAGTTCTTC.

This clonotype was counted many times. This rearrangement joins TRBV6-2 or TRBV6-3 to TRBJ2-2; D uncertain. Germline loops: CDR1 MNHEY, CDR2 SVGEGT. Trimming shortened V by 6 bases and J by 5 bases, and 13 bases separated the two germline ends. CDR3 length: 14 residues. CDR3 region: CASRGSDGTGELFF. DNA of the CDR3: TGTGCCAGCAGGGGATCGGACGGGACCGGGGAGCTGTTTTTT.

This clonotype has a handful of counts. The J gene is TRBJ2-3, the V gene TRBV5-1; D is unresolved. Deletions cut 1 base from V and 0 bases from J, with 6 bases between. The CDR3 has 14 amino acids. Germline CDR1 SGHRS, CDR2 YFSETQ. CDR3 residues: CASSLFTSTDTQYF. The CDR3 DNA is TGCGCCAGCAGCTTGTTTACTAGCACAGATACGCAGTATTTT.

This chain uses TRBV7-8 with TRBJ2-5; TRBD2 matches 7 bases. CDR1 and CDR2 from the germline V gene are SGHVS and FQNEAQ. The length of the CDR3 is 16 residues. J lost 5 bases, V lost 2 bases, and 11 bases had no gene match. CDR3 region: CASSLISGGSQETQYF. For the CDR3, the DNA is TGTGCCAGCAGCTTAATTTCGGGCGGGAGTCAGGAGACCCAGTACTTC.

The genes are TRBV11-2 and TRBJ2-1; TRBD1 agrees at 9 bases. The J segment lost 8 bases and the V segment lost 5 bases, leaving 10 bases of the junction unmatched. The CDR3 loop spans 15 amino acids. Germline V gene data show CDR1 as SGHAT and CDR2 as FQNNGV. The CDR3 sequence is CASSQGQGAYHEQFF. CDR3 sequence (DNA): TGTGCCAGCAGCCAGGGACAGGGTGCTTACCATGAGCAGTTCTTC.

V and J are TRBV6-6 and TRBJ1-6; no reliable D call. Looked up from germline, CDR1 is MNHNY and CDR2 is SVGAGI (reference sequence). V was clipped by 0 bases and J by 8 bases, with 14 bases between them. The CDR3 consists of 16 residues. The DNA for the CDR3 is TGTGCCAGCAGTTACTCTCCAGGCGGCCCTGATTCACCCCTCCACTTT. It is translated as CASSYSPGGPDSPLHF.

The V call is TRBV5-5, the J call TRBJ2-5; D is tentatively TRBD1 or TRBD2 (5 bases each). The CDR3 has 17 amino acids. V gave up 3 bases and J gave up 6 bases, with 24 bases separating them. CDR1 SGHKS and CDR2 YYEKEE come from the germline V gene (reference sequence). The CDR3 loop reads CASSCYGTAITGQTQYF. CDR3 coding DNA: TGTGCCAGCAGCTGCTACGGGACGGCCATTACGGGACAGACCCAGTACTTC.

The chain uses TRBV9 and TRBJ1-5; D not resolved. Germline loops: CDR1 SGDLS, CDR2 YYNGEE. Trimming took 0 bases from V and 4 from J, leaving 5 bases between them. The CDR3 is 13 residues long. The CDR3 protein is CASSVGTNQPQHF. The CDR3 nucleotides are TGTGCCAGCAGCGTAGGAACGAATCAGCCCCAGCATTTT.

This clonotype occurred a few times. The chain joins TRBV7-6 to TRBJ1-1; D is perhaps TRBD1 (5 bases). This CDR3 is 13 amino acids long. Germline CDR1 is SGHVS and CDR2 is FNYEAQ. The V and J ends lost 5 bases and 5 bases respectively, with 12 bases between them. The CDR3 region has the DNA TGTGCCAGCAGCCCAGGGATGACGACTGAAGCTTTCTTT. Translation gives CASSPGMTTEAFF. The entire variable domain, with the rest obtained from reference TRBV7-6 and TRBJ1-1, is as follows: GAGVSQSPRYKVTKRGQDVALRCDPISGHVSLYWYRQALGQGPEFLTYFNYEAQQDKSGLPNDRFSAERPEGSISTLTIQRTEQRDSAMYRCASSPGMTTEAFFGQGTRLTVV.

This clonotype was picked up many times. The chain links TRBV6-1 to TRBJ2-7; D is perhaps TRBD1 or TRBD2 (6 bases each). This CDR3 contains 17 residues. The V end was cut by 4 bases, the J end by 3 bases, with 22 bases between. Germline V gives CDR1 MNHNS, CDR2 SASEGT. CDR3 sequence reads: CASSALKRGRADYEQYF. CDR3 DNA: TGTGCCAGCAGTGCTCTAAAACGGGGGCGGGCAGACTACGAGCAGTACTTC.